The TCR beta chain described here comes from a study of OX40 agonist ivuxolimab in advanced cancers. The wider study: The patients received ivuxolimab by intravenous route every 2 weeks at 0.01 to 10 mg/kg. Checkpoint inhibitors had been given previously to roughly 40% of patients.

A note on this clone: What it recognizes is unknown.

The V and J ends lost 8 bases and 4 bases respectively, with 17 bases between them. Germline-derived CDR1 and CDR2 are LNHNV and YYDKDF (reference sequence). The length of the CDR3 is 14 residues. Regarding the study as a whole: Clones of CD4+ and CD8+ blood T cells grew by week 6 at doses of 0.1 to 3.0 mg/kg.

Assay used: immunoSEQ multiplex PCR; TCRdb lists only in-frame clones, some missing. The sample includes 40,000 or so clones, more than 75% of them seen just once. The sequencing used CD4+ or CD8+ T cells sorted from blood, collected in a trial of the OX40 agonist ivuxolimab. The chain combines TRBV15 with TRBJ2-5, with D perhaps TRBD1 or TRBD2 (5 bases each). This TCR came from an adult with an advanced solid tumor such as melanoma, head and neck, liver or kidney cancer. CDR3 region: CATSERGWGETQYF. CDR3 sequence (DNA): TGTGCCACCTCAGAGAGGGGCTGGGGAGAGACCCAGTACTTC.